The entry below gives a single TCR beta chain sequence along with its context. This entry is derived from a study of blood T cell repertoires in COVID-19. At the level of the study: Samples representing acute and convalescent COVID-19 were sourced from the United States, Italy and Spain. In each case, the material was cDNA or gDNA derived from T cells, B-cell-depleted T cells, or PBMCs.

Profiling relied on immunoSEQ multiplex PCR, and the TCRdb table lists in-frame clones only, not all of them. Here the sample spans 84,000 or so clones, around 90% being singletons. This CDR3 comprises 19 residues. Germline lookup yields CDR1 LGHNA and CDR2 YSLEER. Germline trimming cut 0 bases from V and 4 bases from J; bases unmatched to any gene: 8. The sequence derives from a man between 65 and 85 years old with acute or convalescent COVID-19. Sequencing used peripheral blood. The chain couples TRBV4-3 to TRBJ2-6, with TRBD2 matching 11 bases. In DNA, the CDR3 is TGCGCCAGCAGCCAAGATATCACTAGCGGGAGTTCAGGGGCCAACGTCCTGACTTTC. As protein: CASSQDITSGSSGANVLTF.